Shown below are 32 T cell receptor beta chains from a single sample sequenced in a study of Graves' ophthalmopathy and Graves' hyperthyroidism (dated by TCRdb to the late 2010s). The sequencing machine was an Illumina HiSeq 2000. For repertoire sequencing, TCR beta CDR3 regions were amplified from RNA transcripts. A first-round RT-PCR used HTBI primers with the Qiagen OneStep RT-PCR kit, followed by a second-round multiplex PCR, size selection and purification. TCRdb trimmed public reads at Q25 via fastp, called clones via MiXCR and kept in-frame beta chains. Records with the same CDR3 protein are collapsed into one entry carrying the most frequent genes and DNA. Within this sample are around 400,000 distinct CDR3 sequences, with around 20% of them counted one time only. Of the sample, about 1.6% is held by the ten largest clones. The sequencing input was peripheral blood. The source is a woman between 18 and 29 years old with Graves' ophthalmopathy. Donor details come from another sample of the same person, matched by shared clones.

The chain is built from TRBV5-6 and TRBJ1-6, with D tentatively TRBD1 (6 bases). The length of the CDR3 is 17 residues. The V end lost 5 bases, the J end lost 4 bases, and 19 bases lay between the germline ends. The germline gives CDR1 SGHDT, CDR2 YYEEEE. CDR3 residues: CASRRGHRDHYNSPLHF. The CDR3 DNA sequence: TGTGCCAGCAGGCGGGGGCACCGGGATCATTATAATTCACCCCTCCACTTT.

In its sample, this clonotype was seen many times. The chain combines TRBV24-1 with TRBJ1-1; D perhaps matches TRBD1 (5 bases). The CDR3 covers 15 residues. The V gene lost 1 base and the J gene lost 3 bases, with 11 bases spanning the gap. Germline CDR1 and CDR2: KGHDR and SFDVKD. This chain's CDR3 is CATSDFRGTDTEAFF. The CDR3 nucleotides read TGTGCCACCAGTGATTTCCGAGGGACGGACACTGAAGCTTTCTTT.

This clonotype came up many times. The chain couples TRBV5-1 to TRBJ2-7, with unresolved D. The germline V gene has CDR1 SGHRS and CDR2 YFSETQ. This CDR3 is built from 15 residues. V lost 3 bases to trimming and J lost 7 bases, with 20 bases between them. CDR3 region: CASSSRPDLRSEQYF. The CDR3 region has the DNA TGCGCCAGCAGCTCCCGGCCGGACCTCCGGTCGGAGCAGTACTTC.

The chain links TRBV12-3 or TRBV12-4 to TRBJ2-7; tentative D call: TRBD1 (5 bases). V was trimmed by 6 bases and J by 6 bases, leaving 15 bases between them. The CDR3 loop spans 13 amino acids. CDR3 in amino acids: CASRPQGESEQYF. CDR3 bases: TGTGCCAGCAGGCCCCAGGGTGAATCCGAGCAGTACTTC.

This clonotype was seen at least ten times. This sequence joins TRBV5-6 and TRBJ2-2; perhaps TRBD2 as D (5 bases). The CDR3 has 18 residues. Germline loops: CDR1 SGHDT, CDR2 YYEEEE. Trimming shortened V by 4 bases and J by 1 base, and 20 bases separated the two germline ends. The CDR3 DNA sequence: TGTGCCAGCAGCCAGGCCCGCCCTGCGGGCGGGAACACCGGGGAGCTGTTTTTT. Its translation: CASSQARPAGGNTGELFF.

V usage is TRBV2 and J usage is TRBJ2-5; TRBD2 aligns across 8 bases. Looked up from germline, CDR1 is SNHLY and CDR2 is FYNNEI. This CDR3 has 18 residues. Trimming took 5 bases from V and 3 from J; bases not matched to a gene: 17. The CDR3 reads CASSSTMRGRIGEETQYF. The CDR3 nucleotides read TGTGCCAGCAGTTCCACTATGCGCGGGAGGATCGGGGAAGAGACCCAGTACTTC.

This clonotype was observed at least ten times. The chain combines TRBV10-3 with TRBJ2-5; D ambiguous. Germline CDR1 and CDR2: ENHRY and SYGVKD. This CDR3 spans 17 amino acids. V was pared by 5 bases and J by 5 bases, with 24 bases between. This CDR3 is CAISRRPRAPREETQYF. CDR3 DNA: TGTGCCATCAGTCGGCGGCCCCGGGCCCCGCGCGAGGAGACCCAGTACTTC.

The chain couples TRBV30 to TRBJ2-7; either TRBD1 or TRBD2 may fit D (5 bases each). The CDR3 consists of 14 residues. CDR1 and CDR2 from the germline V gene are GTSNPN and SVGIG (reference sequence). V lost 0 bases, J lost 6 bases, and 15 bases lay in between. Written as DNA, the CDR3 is TGTGCCTGGAGTGTGGGCTCAGACGGGGCCGAGCAGTACTTC. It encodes CAWSVGSDGAEQYF.

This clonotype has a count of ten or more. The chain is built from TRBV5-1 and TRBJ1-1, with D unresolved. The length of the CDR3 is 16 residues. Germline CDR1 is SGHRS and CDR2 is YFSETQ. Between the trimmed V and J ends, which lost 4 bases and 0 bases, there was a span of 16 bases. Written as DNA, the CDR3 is TGCGCCAGCAGCCCGGTCCGGGGTCCGATGAACACTGAAGCTTTCTTT. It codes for CASSPVRGPMNTEAFF.

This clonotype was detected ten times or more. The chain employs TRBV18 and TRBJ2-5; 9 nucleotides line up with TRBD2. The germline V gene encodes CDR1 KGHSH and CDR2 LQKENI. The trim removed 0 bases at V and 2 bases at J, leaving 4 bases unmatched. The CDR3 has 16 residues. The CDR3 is CASSPPATSGQETQYF. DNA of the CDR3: TGTGCCAGCTCACCACCGGCCACTAGCGGGCAAGAGACCCAGTACTTC.

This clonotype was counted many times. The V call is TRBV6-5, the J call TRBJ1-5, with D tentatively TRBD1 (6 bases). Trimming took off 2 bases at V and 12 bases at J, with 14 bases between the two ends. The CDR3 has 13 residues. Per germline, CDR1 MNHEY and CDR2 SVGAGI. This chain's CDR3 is CASSYEGVSLQHF. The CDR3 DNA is TGTGCCAGCAGTTACGAGGGGGTGAGTCTCCAGCATTTT.

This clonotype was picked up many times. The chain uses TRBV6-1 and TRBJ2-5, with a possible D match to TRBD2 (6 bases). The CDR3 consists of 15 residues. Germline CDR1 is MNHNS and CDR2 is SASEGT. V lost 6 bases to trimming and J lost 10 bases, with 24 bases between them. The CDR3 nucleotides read TGTGCCAGCAGCCCCCGAGTCCCGGGGGTTGAGGACCAGTACTTC. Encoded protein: CASSPRVPGVEDQYF.

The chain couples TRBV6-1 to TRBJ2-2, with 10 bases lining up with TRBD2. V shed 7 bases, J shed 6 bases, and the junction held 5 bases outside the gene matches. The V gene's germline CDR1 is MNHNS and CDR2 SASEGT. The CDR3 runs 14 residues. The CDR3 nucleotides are TGTGCCAGCAACCCTAGCGGGAGTGCCGGGGAGCTGTTTTTT. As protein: CASNPSGSAGELFF.

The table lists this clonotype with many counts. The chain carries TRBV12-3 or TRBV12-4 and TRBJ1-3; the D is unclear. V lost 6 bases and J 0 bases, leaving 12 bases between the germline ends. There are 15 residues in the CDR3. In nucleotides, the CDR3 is TGTGCCAGCAGCCCTACAACCCCCTCTGGAAACACCATATATTTT. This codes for CASSPTTPSGNTIYF.

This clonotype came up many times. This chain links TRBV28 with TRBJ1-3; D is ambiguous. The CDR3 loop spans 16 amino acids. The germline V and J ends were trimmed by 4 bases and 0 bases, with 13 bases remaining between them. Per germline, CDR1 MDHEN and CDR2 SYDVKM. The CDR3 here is CASSSRVTSSGNTIYF. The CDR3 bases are TGTGCCAGCAGTTCCCGCGTCACCTCCTCTGGAAACACCATATATTTT.

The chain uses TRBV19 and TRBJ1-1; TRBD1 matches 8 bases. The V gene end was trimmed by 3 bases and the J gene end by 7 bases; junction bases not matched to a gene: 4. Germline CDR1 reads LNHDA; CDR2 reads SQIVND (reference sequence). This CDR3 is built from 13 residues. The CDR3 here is CASSIRGLGEAFF. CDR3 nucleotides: TGTGCCAGTAGTATCAGGGGGCTCGGTGAAGCTTTCTTT.

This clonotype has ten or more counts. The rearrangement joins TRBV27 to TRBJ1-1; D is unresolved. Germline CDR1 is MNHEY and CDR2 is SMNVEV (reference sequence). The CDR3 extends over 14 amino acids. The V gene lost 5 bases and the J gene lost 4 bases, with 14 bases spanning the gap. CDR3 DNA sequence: TGTGCCAGCAGTAACGGACCCGCCCCCACTGAAGCTTTCTTT. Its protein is CASSNGPAPTEAFF.

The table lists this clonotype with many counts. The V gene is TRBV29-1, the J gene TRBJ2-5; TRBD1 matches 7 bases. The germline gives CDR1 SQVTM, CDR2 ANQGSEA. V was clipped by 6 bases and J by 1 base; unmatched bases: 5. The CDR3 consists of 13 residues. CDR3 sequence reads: CSVRTGLQETQYF. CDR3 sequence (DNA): TGCAGCGTGCGGACAGGTCTCCAAGAGACCCAGTACTTC.

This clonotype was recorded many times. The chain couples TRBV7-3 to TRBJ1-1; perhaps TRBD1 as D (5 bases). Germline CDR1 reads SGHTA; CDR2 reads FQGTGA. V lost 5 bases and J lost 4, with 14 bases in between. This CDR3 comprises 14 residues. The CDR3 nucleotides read TGTGCCAGCAGCCCGGGGCGTTGGGGCACTGAAGCTTTCTTT. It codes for CASSPGRWGTEAFF.

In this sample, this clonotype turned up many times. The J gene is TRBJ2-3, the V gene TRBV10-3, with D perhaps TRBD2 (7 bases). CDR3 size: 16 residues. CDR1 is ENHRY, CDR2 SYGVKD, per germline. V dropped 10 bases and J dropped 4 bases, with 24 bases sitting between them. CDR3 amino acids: CATDRGEGRSADTQYF. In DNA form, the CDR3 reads TGTGCCACCGATAGGGGGGAGGGCCGGTCGGCAGATACGCAGTATTTT.

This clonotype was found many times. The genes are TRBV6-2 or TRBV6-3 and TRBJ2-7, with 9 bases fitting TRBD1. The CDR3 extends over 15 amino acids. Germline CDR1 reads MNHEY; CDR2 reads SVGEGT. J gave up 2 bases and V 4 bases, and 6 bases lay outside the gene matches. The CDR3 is CASSFRDREPYEQYF. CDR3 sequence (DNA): TGTGCCAGCAGTTTTCGGGACAGGGAACCCTACGAGCAGTACTTC.

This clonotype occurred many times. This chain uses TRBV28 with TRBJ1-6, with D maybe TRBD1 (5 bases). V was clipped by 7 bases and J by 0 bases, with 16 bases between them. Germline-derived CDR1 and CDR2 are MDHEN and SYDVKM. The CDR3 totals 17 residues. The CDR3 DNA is TGTGCCAGCACTGGGACCGAGGGGAGCTCCTATAATTCACCCCTCCACTTT. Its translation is CASTGTEGSSYNSPLHF.

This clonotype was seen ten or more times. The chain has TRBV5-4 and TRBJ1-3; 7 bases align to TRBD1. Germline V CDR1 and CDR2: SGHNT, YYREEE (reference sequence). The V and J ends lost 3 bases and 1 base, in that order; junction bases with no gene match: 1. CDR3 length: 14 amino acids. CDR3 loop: CASSSGQSGNTIYF. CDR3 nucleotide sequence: TGTGCCAGCAGCTCGGGACAGTCTGGAAACACCATATATTTT. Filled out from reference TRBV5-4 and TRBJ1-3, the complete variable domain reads ETGVTQSPTHLIKTRGQQVTLRCSSQSGHNTVSWYQQALGQGPQFIFQYYREEENGRGNFPPRFSGLQFPNYSSELNVNALELDDSALYLCASSSGQSGNTIYFGEGSWLTVV.

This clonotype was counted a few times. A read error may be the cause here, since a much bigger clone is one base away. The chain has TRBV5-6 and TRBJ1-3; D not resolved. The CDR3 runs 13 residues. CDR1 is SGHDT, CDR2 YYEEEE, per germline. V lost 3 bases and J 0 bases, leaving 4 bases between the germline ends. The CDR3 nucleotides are TGTGCCAGCAGCTGGGGCTCTGGAAACACCATATATTTT. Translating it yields CASSWGSGNTIYF.

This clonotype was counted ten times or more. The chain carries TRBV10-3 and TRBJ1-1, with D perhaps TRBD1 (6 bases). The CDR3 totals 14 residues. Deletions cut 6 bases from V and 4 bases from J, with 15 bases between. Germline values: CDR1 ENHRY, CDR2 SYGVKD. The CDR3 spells CAISYSGGGTEAFF. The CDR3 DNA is TGTGCCATCAGCTACTCAGGAGGGGGCACTGAAGCTTTCTTT.

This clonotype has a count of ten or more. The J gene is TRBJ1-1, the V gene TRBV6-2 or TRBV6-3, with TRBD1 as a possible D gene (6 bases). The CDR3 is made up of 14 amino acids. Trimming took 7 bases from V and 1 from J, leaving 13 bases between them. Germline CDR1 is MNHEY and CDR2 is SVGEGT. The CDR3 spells CASKNPGENTEAFF. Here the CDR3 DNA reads TGTGCCAGCAAAAACCCAGGGGAGAACACTGAAGCTTTCTTT.

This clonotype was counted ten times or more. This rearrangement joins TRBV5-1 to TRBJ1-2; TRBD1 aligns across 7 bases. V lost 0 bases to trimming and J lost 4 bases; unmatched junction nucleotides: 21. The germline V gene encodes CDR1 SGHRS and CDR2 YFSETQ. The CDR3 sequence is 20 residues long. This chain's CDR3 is CASSLAWRVPGDREVYGYTF. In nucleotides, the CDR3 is TGCGCCAGCAGCTTGGCCTGGAGGGTTCCTGGAGACAGGGAGGTCTATGGCTACACCTTC.

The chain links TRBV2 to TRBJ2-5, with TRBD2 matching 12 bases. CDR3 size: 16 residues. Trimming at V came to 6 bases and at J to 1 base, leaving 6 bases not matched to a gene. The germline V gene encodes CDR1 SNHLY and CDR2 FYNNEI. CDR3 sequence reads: CASRGGLAGPQETQYF. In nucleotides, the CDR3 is TGTGCCAGCAGGGGAGGACTAGCGGGACCCCAAGAGACCCAGTACTTC. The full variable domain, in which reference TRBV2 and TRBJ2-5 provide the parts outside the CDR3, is EPEVTQTPSHQVTQMGQEVILRCVPISNHLYFYWYRQILGQKVEFLVSFYNNEISEKSEIFDDQFSVERPDGSNFTLKIRSTKLEDSAMYFCASRGGLAGPQETQYFGPGTRLLVL.

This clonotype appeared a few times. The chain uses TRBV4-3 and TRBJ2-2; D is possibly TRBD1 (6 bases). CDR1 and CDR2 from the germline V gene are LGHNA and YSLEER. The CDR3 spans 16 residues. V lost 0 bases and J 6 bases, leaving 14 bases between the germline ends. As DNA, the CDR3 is TGCGCCAGCAGCCAAGATGGGGGCTATTTGGCCGGGGAGCTGTTTTTT. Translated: CASSQDGGYLAGELFF.

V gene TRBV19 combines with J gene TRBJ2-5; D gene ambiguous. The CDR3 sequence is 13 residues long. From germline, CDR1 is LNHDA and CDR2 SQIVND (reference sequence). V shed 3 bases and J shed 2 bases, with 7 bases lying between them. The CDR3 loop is CASSMRTQETQYF. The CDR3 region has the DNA TGTGCCAGTAGTATGCGGACGCAAGAGACCCAGTACTTC.

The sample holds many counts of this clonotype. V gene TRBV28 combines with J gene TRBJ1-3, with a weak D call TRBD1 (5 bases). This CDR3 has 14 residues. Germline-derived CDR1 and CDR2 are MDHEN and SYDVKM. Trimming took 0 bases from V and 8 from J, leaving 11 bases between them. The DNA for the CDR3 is TGTGCCAGCAGTTTATGGGCAGGGATGTACACCATATATTTT. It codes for CASSLWAGMYTIYF.

The CDR3 nucleotides are TGTGCCAGCAGCGTAAATGGTGGACGTACATCCTACGAGCAGTACTTC. Its translation is CASSVNGGRTSYEQYF. This sequence joins TRBV11-2 and TRBJ2-7; D is unresolved. Trimming cost V 5 bases and J 1 base, with 18 bases left between them. Germline assignment: CDR1 SGHAT and CDR2 FQNNGV. CDR3 length equals 16 residues.